This TCR beta chain was identified in a study of glioma-infiltrating T cells after dendritic cell vaccination. CDR1 and CDR2 from the germline V gene are GTSNPN and SVGIG (reference sequence). V dropped 0 bases and J dropped 6 bases, with 14 bases sitting between them. The CDR3 totals 14 residues. Stated time point: after dendritic cell vaccination, including at tumor progression/relapse. Using immunoSEQ multiplex PCR, the repertoire was profiled, and TCRdb retains in-frame clones only, with some absent. The profile shows 90,000 to 110,000 clones, around 87% of them singletons. J is TRBJ1-2 and V is TRBV30; D is perhaps TRBD1 (5 bases). The TCR sequence derives from a human donor with glioblastoma. Source: blood, taken after dendritic cell vaccination. CDR3 coding DNA: TGTGCCTGGAGTGTATTGCAGGGAATAAATGGCTACACCTTC. The encoded protein is CAWSVLQGINGYTF.